The 4 T cell receptor beta chains given below trace back to one sample, sequenced in a study of T cells in Graves' hyperthyroidism and ophthalmopathy. RNA transcripts provided the source from which TCR beta CDR3 regions were amplified. HTBI primers drove first-round RT-PCR of the TCR CDR3. TCRdb redid the calling of the multiplex PCR reads with MiXCR, one entry per CDR3 protein. The sample consists of about 290,000 distinct CDR3 sequences, 15% to 20% of them appearing once. Sequencing was done on a sample of blood. The receptors here all came from a man aged 50 to 60 with Graves' ophthalmopathy.

This clonotype has a count of ten or more. The rearrangement uses TRBV28 and TRBJ2-7, with TRBD2 matching over 12 bases. The CDR3 is 14 amino acids. Trimming at V came to 4 bases and at J to 3 bases, leaving 1 base not matched to a gene. Germline V gene sequence: CDR1 MDHEN, CDR2 SYDVKM. The CDR3 is CASSSGLAGYEQYF. CDR3 nucleotides: TGTGCCAGCAGTTCGGGACTAGCGGGCTACGAGCAGTACTTC.

This clonotype appeared many times. The chain has TRBV28 and TRBJ1-5; possibly TRBD1 for D (5 bases). The ends were cut back, 3 bases at V and 5 bases at J, with 11 bases in the middle. The germline gives CDR1 MDHEN, CDR2 SYDVKM. This CDR3 comprises 14 residues. CDR3 nucleotide sequence: TGTGCCAGCAGTTTTCAGGGAGGATATCAGCCCCAGCATTTT. This gives the protein CASSFQGGYQPQHF.

The chain uses TRBV5-1 and TRBJ1-4; no reliable D call. Trimming removed 4 bases from V and 0 bases from J, with 13 bases in between. The CDR3 runs to 16 residues. Germline V lookup: CDR1 SGHRS, CDR2 YFSETQ. CDR3 nucleotide sequence: TGCGCCAGCAGCCGAAGCGACATTGCAACTAATGAAAAACTGTTTTTT. This gives the protein CASSRSDIATNEKLFF.

The chain recombines TRBV6-1 with TRBJ2-7; TRBD1 matches 7 bases. The CDR3 sequence is 14 residues long. Germline V gives CDR1 MNHNS, CDR2 SASEGT. V gave up 3 bases and J gave up 3 bases; unmatched junction bases: 5. This chain's CDR3 is CASSDPAGGYEQYF. The CDR3 DNA reads TGTGCCAGCAGTGACCCCGCAGGGGGCTACGAGCAGTACTTC.